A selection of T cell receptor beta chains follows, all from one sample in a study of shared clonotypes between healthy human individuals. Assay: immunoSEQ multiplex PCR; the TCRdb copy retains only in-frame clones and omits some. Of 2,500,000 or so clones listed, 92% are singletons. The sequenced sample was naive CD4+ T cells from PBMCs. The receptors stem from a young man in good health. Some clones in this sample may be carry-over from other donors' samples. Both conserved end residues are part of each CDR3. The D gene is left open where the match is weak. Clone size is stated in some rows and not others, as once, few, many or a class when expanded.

CDR3 protein: CASSHLLGYNEQFF
CDR3 DNA: TGTGCCAGCAGCCATCTACTGGGCTACAATGAGCAGTTCTTC
clone size: .
J gene: TRBJ2-1
V gene: TRBV5-4
D gene: .

CDR3 protein: CSVDGADQETQYF
CDR3 DNA: TGCAGCGTTGATGGCGCAGACCAAGAGACCCAGTACTTC
clone size: .
J gene: TRBJ2-5
V gene: TRBV29-1
D gene: .

CDR3 protein: CASSSTSAQETQYF
CDR3 DNA: TGTGCCAGCAGCTCAACTAGCGCCCAAGAGACCCAGTACTTC
clone size: once
J gene: TRBJ2-5
V gene: TRBV7-3
D gene: TRBD2

CDR3 protein: CASSTFRGAEAFF
CDR3 DNA: TGTGCCAGTAGTACATTCAGAGGCGCTGAAGCTTTCTTT
clone size: .
J gene: TRBJ1-1
V gene: TRBV19
D gene: .

CDR3 protein: CASTITGQQNIQYF
CDR3 DNA: TGTGCCAGTACCATAACGGGACAGCAAAACATTCAGTACTTC
clone size: .
J gene: TRBJ2-4
V gene: TRBV19
D gene: TRBD1

CDR3 protein: CASSIRRGPNYGYTF
CDR3 DNA: TGTGCCAGTAGTATCCGGAGGGGGCCCAACTATGGCTACACCTTC
clone size: .
J gene: TRBJ1-2
V gene: TRBV19
D gene: TRBD1

CDR3 protein: CSVGSPGQGAAGELFF
CDR3 DNA: TGCAGCGTTGGGTCGCCGGGGCAGGGGGCGGCCGGGGAGCTGTTTTTT
clone size: .
J gene: TRBJ2-2
V gene: TRBV29-1
D gene: TRBD1

CDR3 protein: CAWSGGQGPSF
CDR3 DNA: TGTGCCTGGAGTGGGGGACAGGGTCCCTCCTTC
clone size: .
J gene: TRBJ2-7
V gene: TRBV30
D gene: TRBD1

CDR3 protein: CASSLYRGPIGYTF
CDR3 DNA: TGTGCCAGCAGTTTATACAGGGGGCCAATAGGCTACACCTTC
clone size: .
J gene: TRBJ1-2
V gene: TRBV28
D gene: TRBD1

CDR3 protein: CASSHARIRVKRTTGELFF
CDR3 DNA: TGTGCCAGCAGCCACGCTAGAATCAGGGTAAAAAGGACCACCGGGGAGCTGTTTTTT
clone size: .
J gene: TRBJ2-2
V gene: TRBV28
D gene: .

CDR3 protein: CASSPPGHLAKNIQYF
CDR3 DNA: TGTGCCAGCTCACCCCCGGGCCACTTAGCCAAAAACATTCAGTACTTC
clone size: .
J gene: TRBJ2-4
V gene: TRBV18
D gene: .

CDR3 protein: CASSLDSLSYEQYF
CDR3 DNA: TGTGCCAGCAGCTTAGACTCACTATCCTACGAGCAGTACTTC
clone size: .
J gene: TRBJ2-7
V gene: TRBV7-2
D gene: .

CDR3 protein: CASSHAPGKVNQPQHF
CDR3 DNA: TGTGCCAGCTCCCATGCCCCCGGTAAGGTCAATCAGCCCCAGCATTTT
clone size: few
J gene: TRBJ1-5
V gene: TRBV28
D gene: .

CDR3 protein: CASSPPQGMVSSSNQPQHF
CDR3 DNA: TGTGCCAGCAGTCCACCCCAGGGGATGGTTTCTTCGAGCAATCAGCCCCAGCATTTT
clone size: .
J gene: TRBJ1-5
V gene: TRBV28
D gene: .